The 3 T cell receptor beta chains listed next were all sequenced from one sample in a study of blood T cells in healthy people across ages. Primed by a sample-barcoded 5' primer and a J-beta primer mix, a second PCR proceeded for about 7 to 11 cycles. TCRdb re-called the 5' RACE reads through MiXCR, storing one row per CDR3 protein. The sample consists of 650,000 to 950,000 distinct CDR3 sequences, approximately 48% of them appearing once. Sequenced material: blood. These TCRs come from a man in his sixties in good health.

CDR3 nucleotides: TGTGCCAGCAGTGAGGACAGTACCTACAATGAGCAGTTCTTC. Translating gives CASSEDSTYNEQFF. The rearrangement joins TRBV2 to TRBJ2-1; D may be TRBD1 (6 bases). This CDR3 has 14 amino acids. Trimming stripped 3 bases from V and 2 bases from J, with 8 bases between. CDR1 and CDR2 from the germline V gene are SNHLY and FYNNEI.

The table lists this clonotype with a few counts. This chain connects TRBV7-9 to TRBJ2-5; 10 bases are a match to TRBD1. V shed 4 bases, J shed 4 bases, and the junction held 6 bases outside the gene matches. Germline assignment: CDR1 SEHNR and CDR2 FQNEAQ (reference sequence). The CDR3 runs to 15 residues. As DNA, the CDR3 is TGTGCCAGCAGCTCCGGGACAGGGGTATTAGAGACCCAGTACTTC. Residues: CASSSGTGVLETQYF.

This sequence joins TRBV12-5 and TRBJ2-2, with a possible D match to TRBD1 (5 bases). The V gene's germline CDR1 is LGHNT and CDR2 FRNRAP. The CDR3 is 11 amino acids. Trimming removed 1 base at V and 12 bases at J, with 6 bases between. The CDR3 reads CASGLGQQLFF. CDR3 sequence (DNA): TGTGCTAGTGGTTTGGGACAGCAGCTGTTTTTT.